One sample yielded the 22 T cell receptor beta chains listed below, sequenced in a study of cytomegalovirus exposure and HLA in healthy donors. 60 Vbeta and 13 Jbeta primers were used in PCR. Only in-frame clones appear in the TCRdb table, and some are missing; sequencing was by immunoSEQ multiplex PCR. The data contain 75,000 to 100,000 clones, over 65% of them seen just once; the ten biggest clones take up around 2%. Input material: PBMCs. Receptor source: a male donor in good health and CMV-seronegative.

CDR3: CASWGVEGYTF. CDR3 coding DNA: TGTGCCAGCTGGGGGGTGGAGGGCTACACCTTC. This sequence joins TRBV6-5 and TRBJ1-2; possibly TRBD1 for D (5 bases). Trimming stripped 8 bases from V and 8 bases from J, with 12 bases between. Germline V lookup: CDR1 MNHEY, CDR2 SVGAGI. The CDR3 spans 11 residues.

CDR3 in amino acids: CASSPGLAADTQYF. The CDR3 bases are TGTGCCAGCAGCCCGGGACTAGCGGCAGATACGCAGTATTTT. V usage is TRBV9 and J usage is TRBJ2-3, with 11 bases matching TRBD2. J was trimmed by 4 bases and V by 4 bases; bases with no gene match: 2. The CDR3 consists of 14 residues. CDR1 SGDLS and CDR2 YYNGEE come from the germline V gene.

The chain links TRBV28 to TRBJ1-3, with 7 bases fitting TRBD1. V lost 5 bases and J lost 0; bases outside the gene matches: 7. The CDR3 consists of 16 residues. The germline V gene has CDR1 MDHEN and CDR2 SYDVKM. The CDR3 loop is CASSLTGSSSGNTIYF. Here the CDR3 DNA reads TGTGCCAGCAGTCTGACAGGGTCGAGCTCTGGAAACACCATATATTTT.

The count of this clone is one. The chain links TRBV27 to TRBJ2-1, with 13 bases matching TRBD2. Per germline, CDR1 MNHEY and CDR2 SMNVEV (reference sequence). Trimming took 2 bases from V and 6 from J; bases not matched to a gene: 13. The CDR3 sequence is 19 residues long. DNA for the CDR3: TGTGCCAGCAGTTTAAGGGGTACTAGCGGGAGGGACGGGGCCAATGAGCAGTTCTTC. Its protein product is CASSLRGTSGRDGANEQFF.

This rearrangement joins TRBV5-1 to TRBJ1-1; D ambiguous. The CDR3 sequence is 13 residues long. With 0 bases removed from V and 6 bases from J, the gap between germline ends came to 9 bases. Germline CDR1 and CDR2: SGHRS and YFSETQ. In DNA form, the CDR3 reads TGCGCCAGCAGCTTGGGGGGAGTGGCTGAAGCTTTCTTT. The encoded protein is CASSLGGVAEAFF.

This clone was detected a few times. In DNA, the CDR3 is TGTGCCAGCAGTTTGTTCCGGAACAGGAACACTGAAGCTTTCTTT. It translates to CASSLFRNRNTEAFF. The chain employs TRBV28 and TRBJ1-1; D call uncertain. This CDR3 is built from 15 residues. Trimming cost V 3 bases and J 1 base, with 12 bases left between them. Germline V gene lookup returns CDR1 MDHEN and CDR2 SYDVKM.

J is TRBJ2-1 and V is TRBV5-4; tentatively, D is TRBD1 (6 bases). V was cut by 3 bases and J by 5 bases, with 15 bases left in between. Germline V gene sequence: CDR1 SGHNT, CDR2 YYREEE (reference sequence). The CDR3 has 15 residues. DNA of the CDR3: TGTGCCAGCAGCTCCAGCAGGAGACAGGACAATGAGCAGTTCTTC. Protein: CASSSSRRQDNEQFF.

The J gene is TRBJ2-7, the V gene TRBV7-8, with TRBD1 identical over 7 bases. V was pared by 0 bases and J by 2 bases, with 7 bases of the junction left unmatched. Germline loops: CDR1 SGHVS, CDR2 FQNEAQ. The CDR3 is 16 residues long. The CDR3 coding sequence is TGTGCCAGCAGCTTAGCGATGACAGGGCCCGCCTACGAGCAGTACTTC. It encodes CASSLAMTGPAYEQYF.

The rearrangement uses TRBV6-5 and TRBJ2-7; a possible D gene is TRBD2 (6 bases). The V and J ends lost 6 bases and 6 bases respectively, with 21 bases between them. Germline V gene lookup returns CDR1 MNHEY and CDR2 SVGAGI. The CDR3 is made up of 15 amino acids. The CDR3 nucleotides read TGTGCCAGCAGCCCTCAGCGGAGACGGGAGCGCGAGCAGTACTTC. Translated: CASSPQRRREREQYF.

This clone was seen a few times. This chain uses TRBV19 with TRBJ1-5, with TRBD1 matching 12 bases. This CDR3 has 16 amino acids. Germline CDR1 LNHDA, CDR2 SQIVND (reference sequence). J gave up 6 bases and V 3 bases, and 6 bases lay outside the gene matches. CDR3 nucleotides: TGTGCCAGTAGTATTCCGGGACAGGGGGCTCGTCAGCCCCAGCATTTT. This gives the protein CASSIPGQGARQPQHF.

CDR3 DNA sequence: TGTGCCTGGAGCATAACAGGGGGCAGCACAGATACGCAGTATTTT. It yields the protein CAWSITGGSTDTQYF. The chain recombines TRBV30 with TRBJ2-3, with 9 bases identical to TRBD1. Germline CDR1 GTSNPN, CDR2 SVGIG (reference sequence). This CDR3 is built from 15 residues. V was pared by 3 bases and J by 0 bases, with 4 bases of the junction left unmatched.

This chain links TRBV10-2 with TRBJ2-7; D is ambiguous. The CDR3 loop spans 11 amino acids. Germline V lookup: CDR1 WSHSY, CDR2 SAAADI. Trimming stripped 4 bases from V and 6 bases from J, with 7 bases between. The CDR3 spells CASSARGEQYF. The CDR3 coding sequence is TGCGCCAGCAGTGCGAGAGGCGAGCAGTACTTC.

This clone was found once. The junction departs from the called germline gene at one end, perhaps through a read error. This chain connects TRBV10-3 to TRBJ2-2, with 14 bases aligning to TRBD2. CDR3 size: 16 residues. The germline V gene encodes CDR1 ENHRY and CDR2 SYGVKD. For the CDR3, the DNA is TGTGCCACGGGGACTAGCGGGAGAATGGGCACCGAGGAGCTGTTTTTT. Protein: CATGTSGRMGTEELFF.

This clone was picked up a small number of times. The J gene is TRBJ2-3, the V gene TRBV5-1; TRBD2 aligns across 7 bases. Germline CDR1 and CDR2: SGHRS and YFSETQ. The CDR3 runs to 22 residues. With V trimmed by 4 bases and J by 0 bases, 26 bases remained unmatched. As DNA, the CDR3 is TGCGCCAGCAGCGAATTCGGAATGGGCGGGAGCTACGGGACGACTAGCACAGATACGCAGTATTTT. Protein: CASSEFGMGGSYGTTSTDTQYF.

V and J are TRBV2 and TRBJ2-1, with 8 positions matching TRBD2. The CDR3 is 12 amino acids. Germline V lookup: CDR1 SNHLY, CDR2 FYNNEI. Losses at the gene ends were 5 bases for V and 11 bases for J; bases not matched to a gene: 5. The CDR3 region has the DNA TGTGCCAGCAGTCCGGGACTAGTAAAGCAGTTCTTC. As protein: CASSPGLVKQFF.

In this sample, this clone turned up a few times. V usage is TRBV9 and J usage is TRBJ1-2, with 9 bases lining up with TRBD1. The trim removed 1 base at V and 8 bases at J, leaving 6 bases unmatched. The length of the CDR3 is 14 residues. Per germline, CDR1 SGDLS and CDR2 YYNGEE. CDR3 DNA: TGTGCCAGCAGCGTATGGGACAGGGATGGCGGCTACACCTTC. Protein: CASSVWDRDGGYTF.

This chain links TRBV5-6 with TRBJ1-2; 11 bases align to TRBD1. CDR1 and CDR2 from the germline V gene are SGHDT and YYEEEE. The CDR3 extends over 15 amino acids. V dropped 5 bases and J dropped 4; count of bases not matched to a gene: 7. Here the CDR3 DNA reads TGTGCCAGCAGTCGGGACAGGGGGGAGAGCTATGGCTACACCTTC. This sequence encodes CASSRDRGESYGYTF.

In this sample, this clone turned up a few times. The chain couples TRBV18 to TRBJ1-5, with D perhaps TRBD1 (5 bases). The CDR3 totals 12 residues. The germline CDR1 and CDR2 sequences are KGHSH and LQKENI. Trimming left V 6 bases short and J 5 bases short, with 8 bases between. CDR3 sequence reads: CASSRGDQPQHF. CDR3 sequence (DNA): TGTGCCAGCTCGCGGGGGGATCAGCCCCAGCATTTT.

V usage is TRBV5-1 and J usage is TRBJ2-3; maybe TRBD2 (6 bases). This CDR3 is built from 14 residues. Per germline, CDR1 SGHRS and CDR2 YFSETQ. V lost 4 bases to trimming and J lost 2 bases, with 11 bases between them. The CDR3, as DNA: TGCGCCAGCAGCGGGGACTCCATCACAGATACGCAGTATTTT. This translates into CASSGDSITDTQYF.

The chain has TRBV7-9 and TRBJ2-5, with TRBD1 matching over 7 bases. Germline assignment: CDR1 SEHNR and CDR2 FQNEAQ (reference sequence). J was trimmed by 3 bases and V by 3 bases; bases with no gene match: 4. This CDR3 has 14 residues. The CDR3 loop is CASSFRQGEETQYF. The CDR3, as DNA: TGTGCCAGCAGCTTCAGACAGGGAGAAGAGACCCAGTACTTC.

V gene TRBV9 combines with J gene TRBJ2-1; 7 bases are shared with TRBD2. Germline loops: CDR1 SGDLS, CDR2 YYNGEE. The trim removed 4 bases at V and 7 bases at J, leaving 14 bases unmatched. The CDR3 sequence is 16 residues long. The CDR3 region has the DNA TGTGCCAGCAGCCCCGGTGGGGCGGGAGTTCGAAATGAGCAGTTCTTC. It is translated as CASSPGGAGVRNEQFF. The full variable domain, its missing parts supplied by reference TRBV9 and TRBJ2-1, is DSGVTQTPKHLITATGQRVTLRCSPRSGDLSVYWYQQSLDQGLQFLIQYYNGEERAKGNILERFSAQQFPDLHSELNLSSLELGDSALYFCASSPGGAGVRNEQFFGPGTRLTVL.

This clone showed up just once. V is TRBV6-5 and J is TRBJ1-1; 8 positions agree with TRBD1. Germline-derived CDR1 and CDR2 are MNHEY and SVGAGI. V was pared by 5 bases and J by 5 bases, with 4 bases of the junction left unmatched. This CDR3 region has 13 residues. The CDR3 nucleotides are TGTGCCAGCAGTGCAGGGGGCTGGACTGAAGCTTTCTTT. Its protein is CASSAGGWTEAFF.